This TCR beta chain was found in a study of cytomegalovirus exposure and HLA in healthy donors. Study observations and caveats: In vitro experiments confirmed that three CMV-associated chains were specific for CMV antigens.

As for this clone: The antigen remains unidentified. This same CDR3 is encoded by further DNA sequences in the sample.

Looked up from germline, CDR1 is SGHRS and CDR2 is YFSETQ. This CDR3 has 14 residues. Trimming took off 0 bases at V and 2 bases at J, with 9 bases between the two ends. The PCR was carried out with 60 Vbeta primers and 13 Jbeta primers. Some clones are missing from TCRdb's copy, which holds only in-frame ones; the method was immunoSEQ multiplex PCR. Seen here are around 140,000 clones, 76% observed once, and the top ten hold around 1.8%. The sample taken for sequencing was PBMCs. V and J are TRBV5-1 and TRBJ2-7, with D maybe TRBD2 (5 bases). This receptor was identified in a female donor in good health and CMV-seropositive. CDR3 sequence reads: CASSLEAGTYEQYF. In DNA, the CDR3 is TGCGCCAGCAGCTTGGAGGCCGGGACCTACGAGCAGTACTTC. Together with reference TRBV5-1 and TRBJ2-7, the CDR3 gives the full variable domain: KAGVTQTPRYLIKTRGQQVTLSCSPISGHRSVSWYQQTPGQGLQFLFEYFSETQRNKGNFPGRFSGRQFSNSRSEMNVSTLELGDSALYLCASSLEAGTYEQYFGPGTRLTVT.